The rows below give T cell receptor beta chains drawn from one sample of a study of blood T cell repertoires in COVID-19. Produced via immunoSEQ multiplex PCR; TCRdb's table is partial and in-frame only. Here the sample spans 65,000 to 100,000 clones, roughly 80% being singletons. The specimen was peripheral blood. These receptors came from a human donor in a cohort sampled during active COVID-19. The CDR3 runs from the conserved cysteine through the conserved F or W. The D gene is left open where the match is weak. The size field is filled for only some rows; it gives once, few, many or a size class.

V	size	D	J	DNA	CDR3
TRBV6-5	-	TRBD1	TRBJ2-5	TGTGCCAGCAGACCCACAGGGGGATCACGGGAGACCCAGTACTTC	CASRPTGGSRETQYF
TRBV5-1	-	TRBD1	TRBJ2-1	TGCGCCAGCAGCTTGAGACAGGGGGCTTACAATGAGCAGTTCTTC	CASSLRQGAYNEQFF
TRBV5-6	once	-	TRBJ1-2	TGTGCCAGCAGCATAGACAGGAGCTATGGCTACACCTTC	CASSIDRSYGYTF
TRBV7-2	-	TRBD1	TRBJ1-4	TGTGCCAGCAGCTTAAGGACAGGGACTAATGAAAAACTGTTTTTT	CASSLRTGTNEKLFF
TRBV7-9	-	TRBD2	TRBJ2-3	TGTGCCAGCAGCGAGCTAGCGGGGGGCACAGATACGCAGTATTTT	CASSELAGGTDTQYF
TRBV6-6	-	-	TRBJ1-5	TGTGCCAGCACCCTTGACTGGGGAGGCAATCAGCCCCAGCATTTT	CASTLDWGGNQPQHF
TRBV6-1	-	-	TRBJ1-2	TGTGCCAGCAGTGAATCCTGGGATCGGGGGTATGGCTACACCTTC	CASSESWDRGYGYTF
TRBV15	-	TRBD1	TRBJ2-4	TGTGCCACCAGCAGAGATAGGGACAGAGGATACTTC	CATSRDRDRGYF
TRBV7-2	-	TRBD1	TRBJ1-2	TGTGCCAGCAGCTTAGCAGCAGGGGGTGCTAACTATGGCTACACCTTC	CASSLAAGGANYGYTF
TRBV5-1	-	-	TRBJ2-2	TGCGCCAGCGAAATAGACGGGGACAAGAACACCGGGGAGCTGTTTTTT	CASEIDGDKNTGELFF
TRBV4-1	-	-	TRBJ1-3	TGCGCCAGCAGCCAAGAGGGACTTGGTAGGGGAAACACCATATATTTT	CASSQEGLGRGNTIYF
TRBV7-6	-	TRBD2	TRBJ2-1	TGTGCCAGCAGCTTTAGCGGGGGATATGAGCAGTTCTTC	CASSFSGGYEQFF
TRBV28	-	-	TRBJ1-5	TGTGCCAGCAGTTGGCAGGGTGGTGTTCAGCCCCAGCATTTT	CASSWQGGVQPQHF
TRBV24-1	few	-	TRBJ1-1	TGTGCCACCAGTGGGGCTTTGAACACTGAAGCTTTCTTT	CATSGALNTEAFF
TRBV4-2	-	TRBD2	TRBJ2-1	TGTGCCAGCAGCCAAGATGAGGGGCGGGGGACTTTTGAGCAGTTCTTC	CASSQDEGRGTFEQFF
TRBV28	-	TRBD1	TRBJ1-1	TGTGCCAGCAGTTCCGGACAGGCGAACACTGAAGCTTTCTTT	CASSSGQANTEAFF
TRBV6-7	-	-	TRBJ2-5	TGTGCCAGCAGTTACCTCCGGGGACTCCAAGAGACCCAGTACTTC	CASSYLRGLQETQYF
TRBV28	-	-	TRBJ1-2	TGTGCCAGCTGGGGGAGGGCGGAGCATGGCTACACCTTC	CASWGRAEHGYTF